A single T cell receptor beta chain is shown here with its context. Expressed TCRB transcripts were sequenced because the entire RNA isolate underwent reverse transcription. Measured with immunoSEQ multiplex PCR; TCRdb has only the in-frame clones, and not every one. The sample consists of 970,000 or so clones, 15% to 20% of them appearing once. The data were obtained in a study of beta chain features in type 1 diabetes. Trimming left V 8 bases short and J 2 bases short, with 10 bases between. Germline CDR1 is MNHEY and CDR2 is SVGAGI. This CDR3 contains 13 residues. Sequencing was performed on naive CD4+ T cells from blood. This clonotype originated in a woman between 18 and 29 years old in good health. The rearrangement links TRBV6-5 to TRBJ2-1, with D possibly matching TRBD2 (6 bases). Here the CDR3 reads CASGGTPYNEQFF. DNA for the CDR3: TGTGCCAGCGGAGGGACCCCCTACAATGAGCAGTTCTTC.